These 5 T cell receptor beta chains originate from one sample sequenced in a study of blood T cell repertoires in COVID-19. Clones were sequenced by immunoSEQ multiplex PCR, and TCRdb holds only the in-frame ones, with some missing. In the table there are a few hundred thousand clones, 86% of which are singletons. The sequenced material came from peripheral blood. Receptors were obtained from a woman in her forties or fifties with acute or convalescent COVID-19.

The genes are TRBV19 and TRBJ2-1; D ambiguous. CDR1 LNHDA and CDR2 SQIVND come from the germline V gene (reference sequence). V was trimmed by 5 bases and J by 2 bases, leaving 19 bases between them. The CDR3 is made up of 17 amino acids. The CDR3 spells CASSFAEAILPYNEQFF. The CDR3, as DNA: TGTGCCAGTAGTTTCGCAGAAGCGATTCTCCCCTACAATGAGCAGTTCTTC.

V usage is TRBV18 and J usage is TRBJ1-2; no firm D call. Trimming shortened V by 5 bases and J by 7 bases, and 11 bases separated the two germline ends. The CDR3 runs 12 residues. Germline values: CDR1 KGHSH, CDR2 LQKENI. CDR3 in amino acids: CASSAQSGGYTF. CDR3 nucleotide sequence: TGTGCCAGCTCAGCACAGTCGGGTGGCTACACCTTC.

The chain has TRBV30 and TRBJ1-1; unclear D gene. Trimming left V 0 bases short and J 7 bases short, with 9 bases between. The CDR3 sequence is 12 residues long. CDR1 is GTSNPN and CDR2 is SVGIG in the germline V gene (reference sequence). DNA for the CDR3: TGTGCCTGGAGTGTACGGACTCTTGAAGCTTTCTTT. Translated, it gives CAWSVRTLEAFF.

The V gene is TRBV18, the J gene TRBJ2-7; possibly TRBD1 for D (6 bases). Trimming pared 5 bases from V and 5 bases from J, leaving 22 bases between. CDR1 is KGHSH, CDR2 LQKENI, per germline. CDR3 length: 16 amino acids. CDR3 residues: CASSTLTRLGADEQYF. The CDR3 DNA sequence: TGTGCCAGCTCAACCCTCACCCGATTGGGGGCCGACGAGCAGTACTTC.

This clone was detected only a few times. The CDR3 region has the DNA TGTGCCAGCTCACCACCGTCAGGGGGCAAAGCAGAGACCCAGTACTTC. Translating it yields CASSPPSGGKAETQYF. The V and J genes are TRBV18 and TRBJ2-5; 8 nucleotides agree with TRBD1. After removal of 0 bases from V and 4 bases from J, the junction contained 7 bases not matched to a gene. The V gene's germline CDR1 is KGHSH and CDR2 LQKENI. The CDR3 consists of 16 residues.